The entry that follows covers one T cell receptor (beta chain) sequence. Its specificity is not known. The germline gives CDR1 SEHNR, CDR2 FQNEAQ (reference sequence). The CDR3 is 14 residues long. The germline V and J ends were trimmed by 5 bases and 0 bases, with 8 bases remaining between them. These data are taken from a study of cytomegalovirus exposure and HLA in healthy donors. Overall study context: Unique TCRs numbering about 85 million, obtained from HLA-typed donors, made up an early data release. Study-wide results and caveats: A few CMV-associated chains proved CMV antigen-specific in vitro. Later analysis identified a missense DCLRE1C variant that was linked to TCR beta V- and J-gene trimming. Other equally common chains were less clonally expanded than HLA-associated TCR beta chains, a later analysis showed.

Vbeta (60) and Jbeta (13) primers were used in the PCR. The protocol was immunoSEQ multiplex PCR, while the TCRdb copy is restricted to in-frame clones and leaves out a portion. The table lists around 65,000 clones, 65% to 80% of them singletons. V gene TRBV7-9 combines with J gene TRBJ2-4; the D gene is possibly TRBD2 (5 bases). The clonotype was recovered from a man aged 35 to 55 in good health and CMV-seropositive. The sample consisted of PBMCs. CDR3: CASSNGIAKNIQYF. CDR3 coding DNA: TGTGCCAGCAGCAACGGGATAGCCAAAAACATTCAGTACTTC.